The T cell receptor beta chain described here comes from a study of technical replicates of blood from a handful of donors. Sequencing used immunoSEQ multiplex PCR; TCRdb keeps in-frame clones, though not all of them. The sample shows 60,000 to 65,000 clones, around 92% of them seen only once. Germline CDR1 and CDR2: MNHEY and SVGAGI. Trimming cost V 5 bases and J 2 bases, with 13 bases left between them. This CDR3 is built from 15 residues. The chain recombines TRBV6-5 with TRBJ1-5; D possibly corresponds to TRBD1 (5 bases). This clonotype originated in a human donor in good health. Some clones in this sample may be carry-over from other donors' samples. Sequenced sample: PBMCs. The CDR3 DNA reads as TGTGCCAGCAGTCCGCGGGGGGTAGGCAATCAGCCCCAGCATTTT. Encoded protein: CASSPRGVGNQPQHF.